This TCR beta chain stems from a study of graft-versus-host responses after intestinal transplantation. General study findings and limits: Some patients had graft-donor T cell macrochimerism, and their allografts showed high graft-versus-host to host-versus-graft clonal ratios.

This table comes from immunoSEQ multiplex PCR, and its TCRdb copy is limited to in-frame clones, with some not included. There are about 96,000 clones in the sample; about 94% occur only once, and 0.17% lies in the top ten. Germline loops: CDR1 SGHTA, CDR2 FQGNSA. The V gene end was trimmed by 1 base and the J gene end by 2 bases; junction bases not matched to a gene: 4. The CDR3 covers 16 residues. A word on this clone: Its specificity is unknown.

The rearrangement links TRBV7-2 to TRBJ2-7; 11 bases are a match to TRBD2. This specimen was unstimulated CD4+ T cells sorted from spleen or lymph node cells, taken before intestinal transplant. This TCR derives from a human donor who received an intestinal transplant. DNA of the CDR3: TGTGCCAGCAGCTTAGGTAGCGGGGGGGCAACCTACGAGCAGTACTTC. The encoded protein is CASSLGSGGATYEQYF.